Listed below are T cell receptor beta chains from one sample, sequenced in a study of control samples from healthy donors and cancer patients. Data came from immunoSEQ multiplex PCR; TCRdb stores just in-frame clones and leaves some out. The sample records some 150,000 clones, about 90% being singletons. The material sequenced was blood. The receptors derive from a man aged 25-45 years in good health. The CDR3 runs from the conserved cysteine through the conserved F or W. The D gene is left open where the match is weak. A row's size may be missing; if present it is once, few, many or a size class.

D | size | J | V | DNA | CDR3
TRBD2 | NA | TRBJ2-7 | TRBV9 | TGTGCCAGCAGCGTAGGACTAGCGGGGGTCTACGAGCAGTACTTC | CASSVGLAGVYEQYF
TRBD1 | NA | TRBJ2-7 | TRBV6-5 | TGTGCCAGCGACCTGGGACAGGGGGCTTACGAGCAGTACTTC | CASDLGQGAYEQYF
NA | once | TRBJ2-1 | TRBV28 | TGTGCCAGCAGCCTAACAGGGCCTTATGAGCAGTTCTTC | CASSLTGPYEQFF
NA | NA | TRBJ2-3 | TRBV7-8 | TGTGCCAGCAGCTTAGCGCGGGATAATCTTCTTACGCAGTATTTT | CASSLARDNLLTQYF
TRBD1 | NA | TRBJ1-6 | TRBV5-6 | TGTGCCAGCAGCTCTAGTCAGGGGGCGCTACACTATAATTCACCCCTCCACTTT | CASSSSQGALHYNSPLHF
NA | few | TRBJ1-6 | TRBV30 | TGTGCCTGGAACAGGGAAGGTTCACCCCTCCACTTT | CAWNREGSPLHF
TRBD1 | NA | TRBJ1-2 | TRBV5-1 | TGCGCCAGCAGCTCAAAAGGGGGCGCGGATGGCTACACCTTC | CASSSKGGADGYTF
NA | once | TRBJ2-7 | TRBV4-1 | TGCGCCAGCAGCCAAGTGTTGGAATCCTACGAGCAGTACTTC | CASSQVLESYEQYF
NA | NA | TRBJ2-2 | TRBV19 | TGTGCCAGTAGCCCATCGCATGGACGGGGCCAATCAGGCGGGGAGCTGTTTTTT | CASSPSHGRGQSGGELFF
NA | NA | TRBJ1-1 | TRBV29-1 | TGCAGCGTTGGACAGAACACTGAAGCTTTCTTT | CSVGQNTEAFF
NA | NA | TRBJ2-6 | TRBV19 | TGTGCCAGTAGACCGGGATCGCGTTCTGGGGCCAACGTCCTGACTTTC | CASRPGSRSGANVLTF
NA | NA | TRBJ1-5 | TRBV12-5 | TGTGCTAGTGGTTTGGTACTTACCGGGGAAGGCAATCAGCCCCAGCATTTT | CASGLVLTGEGNQPQHF
NA | NA | TRBJ1-1 | TRBV7-9 | TGTGCCAGCAGCTTATCCCCAGGAATGAACACTGAAGCTTTCTTT | CASSLSPGMNTEAFF
NA | once | TRBJ1-2 | TRBV19 | TGTGCCAGTAGTATTCGAATCGGATTGGGGGCGAGCTATGGCTACACCTTC | CASSIRIGLGASYGYTF
NA | NA | TRBJ1-5 | TRBV27 | TGTGCCAACCTTCAGCCCCAGCATTTT | CANLQPQHF
NA | once | TRBJ1-1 | TRBV7-3 | TGTGCCAGCAGCTCTTATTATGACACTGAAGCTTTCTTT | CASSSYYDTEAFF
NA | NA | TRBJ2-1 | TRBV10-3 | TGTGCCATCAGTGAGTCGAGACCGGGACTGGGAGGCAGCAATGAGCAGTTCTTC | CAISESRPGLGGSNEQFF
TRBD2 | NA | TRBJ2-4 | TRBV5-4 | TGTGCCAGCAGCCCGGGACTAGCGGTCGAAAACATTCAGTACTTC | CASSPGLAVENIQYF
TRBD1 | NA | TRBJ1-1 | TRBV5-4 | TGTGCCAGCAGCTTGGGCCGGGACAGGGGAGGGTTTGAAGCTTTCTTT | CASSLGRDRGGFEAFF
NA | NA | TRBJ1-5 | TRBV4-1 | TGCGCCAGCAGCCAAGACCCTTATAGCAATCAGCCCCAGCATTTT | CASSQDPYSNQPQHF
TRBD1 | NA | TRBJ2-7 | TRBV6-5 | TGTGCCAGCACTAACAGGGGTAACTCCTACGAGCAGTACTTC | CASTNRGNSYEQYF
NA | once | TRBJ1-4 | TRBV6-5 | TGTGCCATCGAAAACACGGGAGGAACTAATGAAAAACTGTTTTTT | CAIENTGGTNEKLFF